One and the same sample provided the 30 T cell receptor beta chains below, sequenced in a study of Ad26.COV2.S vaccination and SARS-CoV-2 variants (dated by TCRdb to 2020 to 2023). The sample's treatment or condition, from its label and the paper: 19 received Ad26.COV2.S at low or high dose, single or two shots; 5 received placebo; per-sample allocation not given. Repertoires of vaccine and placebo recipients were sequenced from samples collected on day 63 after the first injection. The library was generated by the immunoSEQ multiplex PCR assay. TCRdb carries this immuneACCESS record with in-frame sequences only. Its versions omit some clonotypes, under half of them owing to an unresolved V gene in the studies checked, with the rest unexplained. Recorded for this sample are 300,000 to 350,000 clones; 86% of them occurred a single time. The ten top clones hold 1.5% to 2.5% of the sample. The sample in question was peripheral blood, obtained in a trial of Ad26.COV2.S vaccine versus placebo. All receptors derive from a person aged 18-60 years who received the Ad26.COV2.S COVID-19 vaccine or a placebo.

The count of this clone is one. This chain links TRBV5-1 with TRBJ2-1; D is unresolved. The CDR3 runs to 14 residues. CDR1 is SGHRS, CDR2 YFSETQ, per germline. Deletions cut 1 base from V and 0 bases from J, with 5 bases between. The CDR3 protein is CASSLMSSYNEQFF. The CDR3 nucleotides read TGCGCCAGCAGCTTGATGAGCTCCTACAATGAGCAGTTCTTC. Complete variable domain (other parts from reference TRBV5-1 and TRBJ2-1): KAGVTQTPRYLIKTRGQQVTLSCSPISGHRSVSWYQQTPGQGLQFLFEYFSETQRNKGNFPGRFSGRQFSNSRSEMNVSTLELGDSALYLCASSLMSSYNEQFFGPGTRLTVL.

The table lists this clone with a count of one. This chain connects TRBV5-1 to TRBJ2-1, with TRBD2 as a possible D gene (5 bases). The germline V and J ends were trimmed by 6 bases and 3 bases, with 13 bases remaining between them. The CDR3 runs 14 residues. Germline CDR1 is SGHRS and CDR2 is YFSETQ. This CDR3 is CASTPQRDYNEQFF. DNA for the CDR3: TGCGCCAGCACCCCCCAGAGGGACTACAATGAGCAGTTCTTC.

This clone was seen a single time. V and J are TRBV4-3 and TRBJ2-2; TRBD1 aligns across 9 bases. The germline gives CDR1 LGHNA, CDR2 YSLEER. J was trimmed by 6 bases and V by 0 bases; bases with no gene match: 5. The CDR3 extends over 16 amino acids. The CDR3 sequence is CASSQEARQGAGELFF. The CDR3 nucleotides are TGCGCCAGCAGCCAAGAGGCGCGACAGGGGGCCGGGGAGCTGTTTTTT.

The CDR3 sequence is CASSQDLDRGSYNEQFF. The CDR3 nucleotides read TGTGCCAGCAGCCAAGATTTGGACAGGGGATCCTACAATGAGCAGTTCTTC. V usage is TRBV4-2 and J usage is TRBJ2-1, with 9 bases lining up with TRBD1. In germline, CDR1 is LGHNA, CDR2 YNFKEQ. The CDR3 covers 17 residues. V shed 0 bases, J shed 1 base, and the junction held 4 bases outside the gene matches.

J is TRBJ2-3 and V is TRBV5-1; D is possibly TRBD2 (6 bases). Germline V gene lookup returns CDR1 SGHRS and CDR2 YFSETQ. The CDR3 has 14 amino acids. Trimming pared 5 bases from V and 2 bases from J, leaving 12 bases between. CDR3 sequence reads: CASSGGGTTDTQYF. Written as DNA, the CDR3 is TGCGCCAGCAGTGGGGGAGGAACCACAGATACGCAGTATTTT.

The chain joins TRBV2 to TRBJ1-3, with D tentatively TRBD1 (5 bases). This CDR3 region has 15 residues. Germline V gene lookup returns CDR1 SNHLY and CDR2 FYNNEI. The germline V and J ends were trimmed by 4 bases and 3 bases, with 13 bases remaining between them. In DNA, the CDR3 is TGTGCCAGCAGTGTCACCTCAGGGTTTGGAAACACCATATATTTT. Translated: CASSVTSGFGNTIYF.

The V and J genes are TRBV5-5 and TRBJ1-5; D is possibly TRBD1 (5 bases). The CDR3 consists of 13 residues. Between the trimmed V and J ends, which lost 0 bases and 7 bases, there was a span of 8 bases. Per germline, CDR1 SGHKS and CDR2 YYEKEE (reference sequence). CDR3 bases: TGTGCCAGCAGCTTGGGAGGGGCCCAGCCCCAGCATTTT. This sequence encodes CASSLGGAQPQHF.

The chain links TRBV5-8 to TRBJ2-7; D is uncertain. Deletions cut 2 bases from V and 2 bases from J, with 5 bases between. Germline assignment: CDR1 SGHTS and CDR2 YDEGEE. The CDR3 extends over 12 amino acids. The DNA of the CDR3 is TGTGCCAGCAGCTTCCCCCCCTACGAGCAGTACTTC. Translated, it gives CASSFPPYEQYF.

The chain is built from TRBV9 and TRBJ1-4; TRBD1 matches 7 bases. Losses at the gene ends were 2 bases for V and 0 bases for J; bases not matched to a gene: 1. Germline V gives CDR1 SGDLS, CDR2 YYNGEE. The CDR3 has 15 amino acids. The CDR3 reads CASSVGTATNEKLFF. The CDR3, as DNA: TGTGCCAGCAGCGTTGGGACAGCAACTAATGAAAAACTGTTTTTT.

V is TRBV7-2 and J is TRBJ2-7; 10 bases align to TRBD1. This CDR3 comprises 19 residues. Germline CDR1 and CDR2: SGHTA and FQGNSA. V gave up 5 bases and J gave up 0 bases; unmatched junction bases: 16. The CDR3 reads CASSPRGDRGRFGSYEQYF. CDR3 bases: TGTGCCAGCAGCCCACGAGGCGACAGGGGGCGGTTCGGCTCCTACGAGCAGTACTTC. The full variable domain, rest sourced from reference TRBV7-2 and TRBJ2-7, is GAGVSQSPSNKVTEKGKDVELRCDPISGHTALYWYRQSLGQGLEFLIYFQGNSAPDKSGLPSDRFSAERTGGSVSTLTIQRTQQEDSAVYLCASSPRGDRGRFGSYEQYFGPGTRLTVT.

The rearrangement joins TRBV30 to TRBJ1-2, with 8 bases aligning to TRBD1. After removal of 1 base from V and 8 bases from J, the junction contained 6 bases not matched to a gene. This CDR3 comprises 13 residues. Germline CDR1 is GTSNPN and CDR2 is SVGIG (reference sequence). The CDR3 is CAWSDRGNWGYTF. CDR3 DNA sequence: TGTGCCTGGAGTGACAGGGGGAACTGGGGCTACACCTTC.

The chain combines TRBV7-9 with TRBJ1-1, with D uncertain. Per the germline V gene, CDR1 is SEHNR and CDR2 is FQNEAQ (reference sequence). V lost 0 bases, J lost 4 bases, and 9 bases lay in between. The CDR3 extends over 14 amino acids. The CDR3 loop is CASSLAPLTTEAFF. In DNA, the CDR3 is TGTGCCAGCAGCTTAGCACCTTTAACCACTGAAGCTTTCTTT. Drawing the rest from reference TRBV7-9 and TRBJ1-1, the complete variable domain is DTGVSQNPRHKITKRGQNVTFRCDPISEHNRLYWYRQTLGQGPEFLTYFQNEAQLEKSRLLSDRFSAERPKGSFSTLEIQRTEQGDSAMYLCASSLAPLTTEAFFGQGTRLTVV.

The chain carries TRBV11-3 and TRBJ2-2, with TRBD2 matching over 13 bases. The CDR3 is 18 amino acids. Germline V gives CDR1 SGHNT, CDR2 YENEEA. The V segment lost 4 bases and the J segment 5 bases; nucleotides outside the gene matches: 10. CDR3 bases: TGTGCCAGCAGCTCCTCCCTCACGACTAGCGGGGGGACCGGGGAGCTGTTTTTT. It specifies CASSSSLTTSGGTGELFF.

V gene TRBV5-1 combines with J gene TRBJ1-1, with TRBD1 as a possible D gene (6 bases). Germline assignment: CDR1 SGHRS and CDR2 YFSETQ. Trimming removed 4 bases from V and 1 base from J, with 11 bases in between. This CDR3 is 14 amino acids long. The DNA of the CDR3 is TGCGCCAGCAGCGTGAGACAGGCGAACACTGAAGCTTTCTTT. It yields the protein CASSVRQANTEAFF.

The chain recombines TRBV19 with TRBJ2-6, with TRBD2 as a possible D gene (7 bases). The CDR3 is made up of 15 amino acids. Germline values: CDR1 LNHDA, CDR2 SQIVND (reference sequence). CDR3 sequence reads: CATYRGGSGANVLTF. CDR3 DNA: TGTGCAACTTATAGGGGGGGCTCTGGGGCCAACGTCCTGACTTTC.

The chain combines TRBV5-1 with TRBJ2-3; TRBD1 might be the D (6 bases). This CDR3 region has 15 residues. Germline-derived CDR1 and CDR2 are SGHRS and YFSETQ. Trimming took off 1 base at V and 6 bases at J, with 15 bases between the two ends. CDR3 DNA: TGCGCCAGCAGCTTGATGGGGGCCCCTAGGGATACGCAGTATTTT. Translated, it gives CASSLMGAPRDTQYF.

The V call is TRBV3-1 (or the pseudogene TRBV3-2), the J call TRBJ1-6; TRBD1 aligns across 12 bases. J lost 6 bases, V lost 4 bases, and 4 bases had no gene match. Germline values: CDR1 LGHDT, CDR2 YNNKEL (reference sequence). There are 16 residues in the CDR3. CDR3 loop: CASSPGTGGLNSPLHF. CDR3 nucleotides: TGTGCCAGCAGCCCCGGGACAGGGGGCCTTAATTCACCCCTCCACTTT.

The V gene is TRBV19, the J gene TRBJ1-3; D unresolved. The V and J ends lost 11 bases and 0 bases respectively, with 11 bases between them. The CDR3 covers 13 residues. CDR1 and CDR2 from the germline V gene are LNHDA and SQIVND (reference sequence). CDR3 in amino acids: CAGRATSGNTIYF. The CDR3 region has the DNA TGTGCCGGCCGGGCTACCTCTGGAAACACCATATATTTT.

The chain joins TRBV20-1 to TRBJ2-2, with D uncertain. Per the germline V gene, CDR1 is DFQATT and CDR2 is SNEGSKA (reference sequence). V lost 3 bases and J lost 1, with 12 bases in between. The CDR3 spans 15 residues. This CDR3 reads CSASVARRNTGELFF. CDR3 nucleotide sequence: TGCAGTGCTAGTGTTGCCAGGAGGAACACCGGGGAGCTGTTTTTT.

This chain connects TRBV27 to TRBJ1-6; D is undetermined. V was cut by 4 bases and J by 7 bases, with 23 bases left in between. The CDR3 loop spans 18 amino acids. Germline V CDR1 and CDR2: MNHEY, SMNVEV (reference sequence). The CDR3 spells CASSSIRASRTFNSPLHF. The CDR3 coding sequence is TGTGCCAGCAGTTCGATCCGGGCCTCGAGAACTTTCAATTCACCCCTCCACTTT.

The chain is built from TRBV11-2 and TRBJ1-6, with D unresolved. The CDR3 has 14 amino acids. Germline lookup yields CDR1 SGHAT and CDR2 FQNNGV. Trimming left V 0 bases short and J 9 bases short, with 9 bases between. CDR3 DNA sequence: TGTGCCAGCAGCTTAGAGGGGTTGGCTTCACCCCTCCACTTT. Its translation is CASSLEGLASPLHF. Full variable domain (outside the CDR3, taken from reference TRBV11-2 and TRBJ1-6): EAGVAQSPRYKIIEKRQSVAFWCNPISGHATLYWYQQILGQGPKLLIQFQNNGVVDDSQLPKDRFSAERLKGVDSTLKIQPAKLEDSAVYLCASSLEGLASPLHFGNGTRLTVT.

This clone was detected only once. V and J are TRBV5-1 and TRBJ2-2, with TRBD2 matching over 10 bases. Germline V gene sequence: CDR1 SGHRS, CDR2 YFSETQ. CDR3 size: 16 residues. V was clipped by 1 base and J by 4 bases; unmatched bases: 4. The CDR3 protein is CASSLSLAGATGELFF. Here the CDR3 DNA reads TGCGCCAGCAGCTTGTCTCTAGCGGGGGCCACCGGGGAGCTGTTTTTT.

The V call is TRBV4-3, the J call TRBJ2-7, with 7 nucleotides matching TRBD2. Trimming cost V 5 bases and J 6 bases; bases outside gene matches: 10. The CDR3 contains 14 residues. In germline, CDR1 is LGHNA, CDR2 YSLEER. CDR3 amino acids: CASSKGLGPFEQYF. The CDR3 DNA sequence: TGCGCCAGCAGCAAAGGACTAGGTCCCTTCGAGCAGTACTTC.

The chain links TRBV6-1 to TRBJ1-2; no clear D. The CDR3 sequence is 16 residues long. V lost 0 bases to trimming and J lost 4 bases, with 15 bases between them. Germline values: CDR1 MNHNS, CDR2 SASEGT. This CDR3 is CASSEAGLRLSYGYTF. For the CDR3, the DNA is TGTGCCAGCAGTGAAGCGGGTTTGCGACTATCCTATGGCTACACCTTC.

The chain is built from TRBV7-2 and TRBJ2-1; D is uncertain. V was trimmed by 1 base and J by 9 bases, leaving 7 bases between them. CDR3 length: 12 amino acids. Germline lookup yields CDR1 SGHTA and CDR2 FQGNSA. The CDR3 bases are TGTGCCAGCAGCTTAGGGGTCGGTGAGCAGTTCTTC. Its translation: CASSLGVGEQFF.

The sample holds one count of this clone. The chain uses TRBV11-3 and TRBJ2-2; D gene uncertain. V shed 0 bases and J shed 4 bases, with 12 bases lying between them. The CDR3 runs to 16 residues. Germline CDR1 reads SGHNT; CDR2 reads YENEEA. The CDR3 is CASSLDYRDRTGELFF. In DNA, the CDR3 is TGTGCCAGCAGCTTAGATTACCGAGACCGCACCGGGGAGCTGTTTTTT.

The chain couples TRBV27 to TRBJ2-7; the D call may be TRBD1 or TRBD2 (5 bases each). This CDR3 has 15 amino acids. The germline CDR1 and CDR2 sequences are MNHEY and SMNVEV (reference sequence). Trimming stripped 2 bases from V and 3 bases from J, with 14 bases between. The CDR3 sequence: CASSLKGVGGYEQYF. The DNA of the CDR3 is TGTGCCAGCAGTTTAAAAGGGGTTGGGGGCTACGAGCAGTACTTC.

J is TRBJ2-5 and V is TRBV20-1; 7 bases are a match to TRBD2. Germline CDR1 DFQATT, CDR2 SNEGSKA (reference sequence). Trimming removed 6 bases from V and 4 bases from J; junction bases left unmatched: 2. The CDR3 sequence is 11 residues long. The CDR3 reads CSAGRAETQYF. The CDR3 nucleotides are TGCAGTGCAGGGAGGGCAGAGACCCAGTACTTC.

The genes are TRBV7-2 and TRBJ1-4; TRBD1 might be the D (5 bases). CDR3 size: 15 residues. Trimming removed 5 bases from V and 4 bases from J, with 14 bases in between. CDR1 SGHTA and CDR2 FQGNSA come from the germline V gene. Here the CDR3 DNA reads TGTGCCAGCAGCCCCTCCCGACAGAGTAATGAAAAACTGTTTTTT. It yields the protein CASSPSRQSNEKLFF.

The gene calls are TRBV3-1 (or the pseudogene TRBV3-2) and TRBJ1-6, with 11 bases identical to TRBD1. The CDR3 covers 15 residues. The germline V gene has CDR1 LGHDT and CDR2 YNNKEL (reference sequence). V shed 4 bases and J 10 bases; nucleotides not matched to a gene: 6. This CDR3 is CASSPRDRGESPLHF. DNA for the CDR3: TGTGCCAGCAGCCCCCGGGACAGGGGGGAATCACCCCTCCACTTT.